This T cell receptor (beta chain) was captured by sequencing in a study of blood T cell repertoires in COVID-19. This clone was detected only a few times. Original processing methods: Using reference gene primer amplification, nucleated cell counts were estimated. Profiled with immunoSEQ multiplex PCR; TCRdb holds only in-frame clones, not every one. V, J and clone size are those of that table, while D and trimming were read from the DNA. The sample includes approximately 220,000 clones, 84% seen only once; the top ten take approximately 6.5%. The material sequenced was PBMCs or T cells enriched from blood (not recorded which). The TCR sequence derives from a woman aged 40 to 50 who had recovered from COVID-19.

CDR3 bases: TGCAGCGTCAAGCGGGAAGTTATCAGTGAGCAGTTCTTC. It translates to CSVKREVISEQFF. This sequence joins TRBV29-1 and TRBJ2-1, with 7 nucleotides matching TRBD2. Germline V gene sequence: CDR1 SQVTM, CDR2 ANQGSEA. There are 13 residues in the CDR3. The junction had 11 bases not matched to a gene; V was cut back by 6 bases and J by 9 bases.